The table lists the clone carrying this T cell receptor (beta chain) with a few counts. As yet, its antigen is unknown. This sample was taken from a study of post-analysis software for immune sequencing data. Study context: Progressive-relapsing, secondary progressive and relapsing-remitting multiple sclerosis were among the disease courses included. Overall study findings and caveats: Patients used five TRBV segments, including TRBV5-6, TRBV5-1 and TRBV20-1, more often than controls.

J gave up 3 bases and V 1 base, and 6 bases lay outside the gene matches. The V gene's germline CDR1 is LGHDT and CDR2 YNNKEL (reference sequence). The CDR3 loop spans 15 amino acids. Prepared TCR beta cDNA libraries contained unique molecular identifiers. It was from about 0.98 to 11 million T cells that roughly 0.5 million cDNA molecules came. TCRdb re-called the PCR reads with MiXCR, one entry per CDR3 protein. The sample lists about 540,000 distinct CDR3 sequences; around 36% were seen once. The sample consisted of blood. The origin of this receptor is a girl aged 2-17 years with multiple sclerosis. The V call is TRBV3-1, the J call TRBJ2-7; 7 nucleotides match TRBD1. The DNA for the CDR3 is TGTGCCAGCAGCCAAGCCTCAGGGGGTTTCTACGAGCAGTACTTC. This gives the protein CASSQASGGFYEQYF.